This T cell receptor (beta chain) originates from a study of response to subunit inactivated influenza vaccine (dated by TCRdb to between 2017 and 2018). In the study overall: Deep quantitative T cell receptor repertoire profiling was used in the study to track responses to a trivalent subunit inactivated influenza vaccine.

Findings and caveats that apply to the study as a whole: The authors suggested that each seasonal influenza vaccination may recruit only a limited number of new T cells.

As concerns this clonotype: No cognate antigen has been identified for it. Per-nucleotide qualities are absent, and no much larger clonotype sits a single base away.

Library preparation used RT-PCR. Instrument on record: Illumina HiSeq 2500. The public reads were reprocessed in TCRdb via fastp at Q25 and MiXCR, keeping in-frame beta chains. Rows are combined by CDR3 protein, so each entry shows the most common genes and DNA. This sample has approximately 680,000 distinct CDR3 sequences in its table, and around a sixth of those were observed once. Of the sample, around 10% falls within the top ten clones. From the germline V gene, CDR1 is ENHRY and CDR2 is SYGVKD. Inclusive of the bounding cysteine and phenylalanine, the CDR3 is 15 residues long. Of all the DNA, just the CDR3 is kept, 45 bases in frame from base 1. The junction shows trimming of 1 base on V and 0 bases on J, plus 7 bases between the germline ends.

Sample: PBMCs from blood, taken roughly 12 days after vaccination. The receptor was derived from a man in his fifties or sixties who received an inactivated influenza vaccine. Donor details come from another sample of the same person, matched by shared clones. The rearranged segments are TRBV10-3 and TRBJ1-5, with no reliable assignment of the D segment. The CDR3 reads as follows: CAISEWQSSNQPQHF. The DNA is TGTGCCATCAGTGAGTGGCAGTCTAGCAATCAGCCCCAGCATTTT.